This note documents a single T cell receptor (beta chain) sequence. This record comes from a study of blood T cell repertoires in COVID-19. For the study at large: Sites across the United States, Italy and Spain contributed samples from acute and convalescent COVID-19.

Some clones are missing from TCRdb's copy, which holds only in-frame ones; the method was immunoSEQ multiplex PCR. The sample holds around 180,000 clones, roughly nine tenths seen once. The germline V gene encodes CDR1 SGHDN and CDR2 FVKESK. The V end was cut by 1 base, the J end by 3 bases, with 5 bases between. The CDR3 runs to 13 residues. This chain uses TRBV14 with TRBJ2-3; no definite D call. The receptor comes from a man aged 55-75 years with acute or convalescent COVID-19. The specimen sequenced was peripheral blood. The CDR3 sequence is CASSQVMTDTQYF. CDR3 DNA: TGTGCCAGCAGCCAAGTCATGACAGATACGCAGTATTTT.